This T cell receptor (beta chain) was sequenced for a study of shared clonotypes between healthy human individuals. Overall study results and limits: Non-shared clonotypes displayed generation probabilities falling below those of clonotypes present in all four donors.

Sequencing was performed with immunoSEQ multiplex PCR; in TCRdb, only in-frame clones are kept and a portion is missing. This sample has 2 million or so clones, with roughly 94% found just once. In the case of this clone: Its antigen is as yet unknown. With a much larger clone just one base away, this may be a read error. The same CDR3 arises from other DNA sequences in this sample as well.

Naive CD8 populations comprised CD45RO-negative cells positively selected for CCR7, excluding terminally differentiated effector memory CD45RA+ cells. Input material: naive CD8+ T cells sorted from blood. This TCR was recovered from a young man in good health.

CDR3 in amino acids: CASSFADTEAFF. CDR3 coding DNA: TGTGCCAGCAGCTTTGCGGACACTGAAGCTTTCTTT. The V and J genes are TRBV7-9 and TRBJ1-1; D not resolved. The CDR3 length is 12 residues. Germline V gives CDR1 SEHNR, CDR2 FQNEAQ (reference sequence). Trimming left V 3 bases short and J 3 bases short, with 5 bases between. The full variable domain, its missing parts supplied by reference TRBV7-9 and TRBJ1-1, is DTGVSQNPRHKITKRGQNVTFRCDPISEHNRLYWYRQTLGQGPEFLTYFQNEAQLEKSRLLSDRFSAERPKGSFSTLEIQRTEQGDSAMYLCASSFADTEAFFGQGTRLTVV.